This T cell receptor beta chain is drawn from a study of cytomegalovirus exposure and HLA in healthy donors (dated by TCRdb to 2015 to 2018). At the level of the whole study: In an earlier analysis of about 560 of the donors, roughly 300 Gb of sequence data and 100 million or so unique TCR beta sequences from 180 million or so T cells were reported. Both class I and class II loci were covered by HLA typing, at four-digit resolution. Four to six DR-DQ haplotypes were handled as single units for association and clustering, since linkage in the cohort was strong. In addition to the first cohort of roughly 700 subjects, a separate validation cohort of over 90 different subjects was used. Among the approximately 400 genotyped donors, 75% to 90% belonged to the genetic ancestry cluster associated with self-reported Caucasian donors. Among over 350 genotyped donors of the cohort, an average of roughly 240,000 unique TCR beta nucleotide sequences were sequenced per donor, roughly a sixth of them non-productive. In the later analysis, no new phenotypic data were used to find candidate immune exposures; instead, reliance was placed on TCR beta sequences and their occurrence across donors. The study used immunosequencing to profile the T cell repertoires of 666 subjects and linked those repertoires to cytomegalovirus serostatus. An earlier analysis of 587 of the donors used high-throughput TCR beta sequencing to judge whether each TCR beta V gene segment behaved as functional or pseudogenic. Typing coverage varied by locus: 629-630 donors for A, B, C, DRB1 and DQB1; under 550 for DQA1; more than 600 for DPA1; roughly 450 for DPB1. The study combined high-throughput TCR immunosequencing, statistical association of individual TCRs with disease status, and machine learning to predict cytomegalovirus infection status. The study was designed to test whether signatures of past pathogen exposure could be identified by cataloging public T cell receptors. Every repertoire in the discovery cohort had been generated on one and the same sequencing platform. To study patterns of TCR occurrence, a later analysis re-analyzed previously published TCR beta repertoires from 500 to 850 donors and added high-resolution HLA genotyping. Around 330 gigabases of sequencing data and around 90 million unique TCR sequences made up an early release that covered 500 to 700 HLA-typed donors. Donor age, sex, ethnicity and CMV serostatus were compiled alongside the repertoire data. Genome-wide SNP genotypes for about 65% of the 666 donors were used in a later genetic analysis, which treated that subset as a discovery cohort. What the research found in general, with its limitations: An earlier analysis of around 540 of the donors showed that most TCR beta V segments appeared in productive rearrangements either about 87% or about 30% of the time, which broadly matched IMGT annotations. Most TCR sequences were observed very rarely across donors, whereas some public TCRs were present in many individuals. This cohort had only TCR beta chains sequenced, and the lack of alpha or paired-chain data limited which features could be detected. HLA typing was unavailable for some donors at each locus, so association tests used only the typed subset. Correlated functional status among segregating V segments might reflect linkage disequilibrium, but an unknown experimental factor could not be ruled out. Roughly uniform sequencing depth across donors was assumed in presence/absence analyses, although this assumption may not hold. An association between a missense DCLRE1C variant and V-gene and J-gene trimming of TCR beta chains was found in a later genetic analysis and replicated in an independent cohort. CMV serostatus was the only immune exposure information available for the cohort. In a later analysis, the rate of TCR association differed among HLA loci, with DRB1 alleles having the most associated TCRs and HLA-C alleles having the fewest. A later analysis found that most CMV-associated TCR beta chains appeared HLA-restricted, with HLA associations seemingly driven largely by CMV exposure. In vitro tests confirmed that a few of the cytomegalovirus-associated TCR beta chains recognize cytomegalovirus antigens. A further reported finding was that TCR beta sequences accurately predicted the HLA-A and HLA-B alleles for most subjects in the first cohort. In a later analysis, several top co-occurrence clusters were reported to appear linked to parvovirus B19, influenza, CMV and Epstein-Barr virus. The 87-base-pair reads could not distinguish some IMGT-functional V segments, including TRBV6-2 and TRBV6-3, so those segments were excluded. At a false discovery rate of 0.05, a later analysis linked around 17,000 TCR beta sequences to specific HLA alleles. The classifier was reported to diagnose cytomegalovirus status with high specificity and sensitivity in both the original cohort and the validation cohort. The earlier analysis of around 600 of the donors excluded roughly 17 rarely observed V segments, including chromosome 9 orphons, because counts were too low. In a later analysis, HLA-associated TCR beta chains were found to be more clonally expanded and to have lower generation probabilities than equally common non-associated chains. In the study, some 160 TCR beta chains were listed as associated with cytomegalovirus. The sequencing pipeline was judged likely to have produced a cluster of highly shared sequence variants as a technical artifact. A later genetic analysis reported fewer N-insertions in productive TCRs among donors in an Asian-associated ancestry cluster than the roughly 700-donor mean. It was suggested by the authors that the approach could potentially be generalized to other disease states and immunological phenotypes. Strong co-occurrence of HLA alleles, especially DR and DQ, made assigning TCR associations to individual alleles difficult.

Library generation was performed with the immunoSEQ multiplex PCR assay. For the multiplex PCR, a mixture combining 60 forward primers for TCR Vbeta segments and 13 reverse primers for TCR Jbeta segments was used. The CDR3 region of rearranged TCR beta genes was amplified from genomic DNA with a multiplex PCR assay. The Illumina HiSeq System was used to sequence the amplified TCR beta libraries as 87-base-pair reads. Processing in the source paper ran as follows. Across the 600 to 700 repertoires, a later analysis counted 78 million or so unique TCR beta chains, roughly 11 million of which were shared by at least two donors. Raw reads were error-corrected and collapsed into unique sequences with a nearest-neighbor algorithm that merged closely related sequences to remove PCR and sequencing errors. To assign V, D and J gene segments, CDR3 sequences were aligned to IMGT reference sequences. For a sequence to be retained, a match of at least six nucleotides was required to both a V gene segment and a J gene segment. Rearrangements were called productive when the CDR3 lacked stop codons and stayed in frame with V and J; all others were non-productive. CDR3 was defined according to IMGT convention as the region running from the second conserved V-encoded cysteine to the conserved J-encoded phenylalanine. In an earlier analysis of 587 of the donors, sequences lacking an unambiguous match to a single V gene segment were excluded. An earlier analysis of fewer than 750 of the donors classified V segments as functional when productive rearrangements were above 56.7% and as segregating when the standard deviation between donors was above 5%. A statistical classification framework was developed to diagnose cytomegalovirus status using the catalog of TCR beta chain sequences. In a later analysis, V and J genes were assigned by comparing TCR nucleotide sequences against IMGT/GENE-DB human TR gene sequences. The TCRdist pipeline was used in a later analysis to assign CDR3 sequences and most-parsimonious VDJ recombination scenarios. A later analysis defined each TCR beta chain by its CDR3 amino acid sequence plus V-gene family, and excluded reads lacking a unique V-gene family. As a way to deal with suspected cross-contamination and a sequencing artifact, a later analysis dropped nearly 600 nucleotide sequences that were highly shared and had low generation probability. For each public chain, a later analysis derived a clonal expansion index from normalized ranks of inferred template counts within each repertoire. In a later analysis, generation probabilities were computed using a VDJ recombination model fitted to out-of-frame rearrangements, and the results were checked against IGoR. Hypergeometric tests were used in a later analysis to score TCR-TCR, TCR-HLA and TCR-CMV co-occurrence, with a repertoire-size bias correction applied to the TCR pairs. To estimate false discovery rates, a later analysis permuted the HLA or CMV assignments 20 times. A later analysis grouped co-occurring TCRs with DBSCAN, adding TCRdist sequence similarity when clustering within HLA-allele-positive subsets. Repertoires with fewer than 30,000 or more than 120,000 public chains were left out of co-occurrence clustering, as were five repertoires with anomalous nucleotide sharing. The source is immuneACCESS, and TCRdb retained only in-frame sequences with V and J called. Part of the clones is not carried over; for the studies checked, unresolved V genes explain less than half of this, and the remainder is unexplained. V, J and clone size reflect that table, while D and trimming were determined from the DNA. For this sample the table gives roughly 150,000 clones, of which about 76% were detected only once. The ten largest clones add up to around 5% of the sample.

CDR1 and CDR2 (MRHNA, SNTAGT) derive from the germline V gene. The CDR3 runs 14 amino acids, cysteine and phenylalanine included. The read is trimmed to its CDR3 DNA, 42 bases read in frame from base 1. Trimming leaves V shorter by 2 bases and J shorter by 5 bases, with the junction holding 4 bases beyond the gene matches. As concerns this clone: This clone's antigen is unknown. Base-call qualities are not available, and no considerably larger clone is one nucleotide away.

The cohort comprised some 730 healthy bone marrow donors. Cohort members were all nominally healthy when sampled, although unrecorded immune exposures were likely present. The donor tested CMV seropositive and was one of the 289 seropositive cohort members. Every donor gave a peripheral blood sample, and the peripheral blood mononuclear cells from that sample were used for TCR beta sequencing. Genomic DNA extraction from the blood cell samples was performed with the Qiagen DNeasy Blood Extraction Kit. Recombination linked TRBV6-4 to TRBJ2-5; TRBD1 aligns with 8 central bases. Sample: PBMCs. This receptor was taken from a woman aged 18-29 years in good health and CMV-seropositive. The nucleotides are TGTGCCAGCAGTGACCGGTCAGGGGGCGAGACCCAGTACTTC. This yields the protein CASSDRSGGETQYF.